A single sample is the source of the 10 T cell receptor beta chains below, sequenced in a study of T cells in Graves' hyperthyroidism and ophthalmopathy. What was amplified from RNA transcripts were TCR beta CDR3 regions. During a first-round RT-PCR of the TCR CDR3, the HTBI primer set was used. TCRdb re-called the multiplex PCR reads with MiXCR, one entry per CDR3 protein. The repertoire consists of some 200,000 distinct CDR3 sequences, with about a sixth occurring once and the leading ten covering roughly 50%. Sequencing was done on a sample of blood. These receptors were taken from a woman in her forties or fifties with Graves' hyperthyroidism.

This clonotype turned up a few times. The rearrangement links TRBV7-2 to TRBJ2-7; no reliable D call. Germline V CDR1 and CDR2: SGHTA, FQGNSA. The CDR3 is 13 amino acids. The V end was cut by 5 bases, the J end by 0 bases, with 8 bases between. The CDR3 is CASSEFSSYEQYF. CDR3 in DNA: TGTGCCAGCAGCGAATTTAGCTCCTACGAGCAGTACTTC. Combining the CDR3 with reference TRBV7-2 and TRBJ2-7 gives the whole variable domain GAGVSQSPSNKVTEKGKDVELRCDPISGHTALYWYRQSLGQGLEFLIYFQGNSAPDKSGLPSDRFSAERTGGSVSTLTIQRTQQEDSAVYLCASSEFSSYEQYFGPGTRLTVT.

This clonotype was picked up many times. DNA of the CDR3: TGTGCCTGGAAATTTTCCGGGACAGGGGTTGAGGGCTACACCTTC. Amino acids: CAWKFSGTGVEGYTF. This chain joins TRBV30 and TRBJ1-2; 10 nucleotides line up with TRBD1. The J segment lost 8 bases and the V segment lost 4 bases, leaving 13 bases of the junction unmatched. CDR1 GTSNPN and CDR2 SVGIG come from the germline V gene (reference sequence). The CDR3 length is 15 residues.

This clonotype was counted many times. The rearrangement links TRBV12-3 or TRBV12-4 to TRBJ2-5; no clear D. The CDR3 covers 14 residues. Trimming left V 3 bases short and J 4 bases short, with 12 bases between. The CDR3, as DNA: TGTGCCAGCAGTTTCGCGGCAGCAGGAGAGACCCAGTACTTC. This gives the protein CASSFAAAGETQYF.

In its sample, this clonotype was seen many times. V is TRBV7-3 and J is TRBJ2-3; D is perhaps TRBD1 or TRBD2 (6 bases each). This CDR3 comprises 17 residues. CDR1 and CDR2 from the germline V gene are SGHTA and FQGTGA. V was clipped by 4 bases and J by 2 bases, with 19 bases between them. The CDR3 DNA is TGTGCCAGCAGCTCCCTCGAGGGGGGCCGGACCACAGATACGCAGTATTTT. Translating gives CASSSLEGGRTTDTQYF.

This clonotype was detected many times. V gene TRBV20-1 combines with J gene TRBJ1-1, with D perhaps TRBD1 (5 bases). This CDR3 region has 14 residues. V lost 3 bases, J lost 5 bases, and 16 bases lay in between. CDR1 and CDR2 from the germline V gene are DFQATT and SNEGSKA (reference sequence). The CDR3 region is CSASRGGVGTEAFF. In nucleotides, the CDR3 is TGCAGTGCTAGTCGCGGGGGTGTGGGGACTGAAGCTTTCTTT.

In this sample, this clonotype turned up many times. V is TRBV20-1 and J is TRBJ2-7; D may be TRBD1 or TRBD2 (6 bases each). This CDR3 has 14 amino acids. Germline CDR1 and CDR2: DFQATT and SNEGSKA (reference sequence). V was trimmed by 6 bases and J by 0 bases, leaving 15 bases between them. The CDR3 region has the DNA TGCAGTGCGGGAGTAGGGGGGAGCTCCTACGAGCAGTACTTC. Its protein product is CSAGVGGSSYEQYF.

This clonotype was counted ten times or more. The chain employs TRBV6-1 and TRBJ2-6; D unclear. Germline CDR1 MNHNS, CDR2 SASEGT. The CDR3 is 16 amino acids. V gave up 6 bases and J gave up 0 bases, with 12 bases separating them. The CDR3 DNA follows: TGTGCCAGCAGAAACAACCGGCCCTCTGGGGCCAACGTCCTGACTTTC. It codes for CASRNNRPSGANVLTF.

This clonotype was seen ten or more times. The gene calls are TRBV19 and TRBJ2-5, with D hard to call. Trimming removed 5 bases from V and 0 bases from J, with 4 bases in between. Germline V lookup: CDR1 LNHDA, CDR2 SQIVND (reference sequence). The CDR3 covers 12 residues. The CDR3 loop reads CASSQYQETQYF. The CDR3 DNA sequence: TGTGCCAGTAGTCAGTACCAAGAGACCCAGTACTTC.

This clonotype was detected ten times or more. The V and J genes are TRBV27 and TRBJ2-7; tentatively, D is TRBD1 or TRBD2 (7 bases each). Looked up from germline, CDR1 is MNHEY and CDR2 is SMNVEV (reference sequence). V was cut by 5 bases and J by 4 bases, with 18 bases left in between. The CDR3 is 15 residues long. The CDR3 spells CASSGRGTERYEQYF. In DNA form, the CDR3 reads TGTGCCAGCAGTGGGAGGGGGACAGAACGTTACGAGCAGTACTTC.

V is TRBV6-1 and J is TRBJ1-3; D unresolved. The CDR3 consists of 14 residues. CDR1 is MNHNS and CDR2 is SASEGT in the germline V gene. The V and J ends lost 10 bases and 3 bases respectively, with 16 bases between them. CDR3 region: CAKMGRRNGNTIYF. In DNA, the CDR3 is TGTGCCAAAATGGGCCGCAGGAATGGAAACACCATATATTTT.